Sequencing of this T cell receptor (beta chain) was carried out in a study of CD8 T cells in Susac syndrome. With random hexamers, 0.5 to 1 ug RNA was reverse transcribed. Amplification of TCR beta CDR3 by immunoSEQ multiplex PCR spanned 54 Vbeta and 13 Jbeta. TCRdb reprocessed the immunoSEQ multiplex PCR reads via MiXCR and lists one record per CDR3 protein. The sample includes 150,000 to 190,000 distinct CDR3 sequences, approximately 96% of them seen just once. Fulfillment of recently defined diagnostic criteria for definite or probable disease was shown by the patients with Susac syndrome. Negative isolation was applied to CD8+ and CD4+ T cells, and FACS enrichment was applied to TEMRA cells. Trimming left V 0 bases short and J 2 bases short, with 6 bases between. Germline V lookup: CDR1 SGDLS, CDR2 YYNGEE. This CDR3 has 15 residues.

This sequence joins TRBV9 and TRBJ2-6; perhaps TRBD2 as D (6 bases). The clonotype was recovered from a human donor with Susac syndrome. Input material: CD4+ T cells from PBMCs. This CDR3 reads CASSVGGAGANVLTF. CDR3 bases: TGTGCCAGCAGCGTAGGGGGGGCTGGGGCCAACGTCCTGACTTTC.